This T cell receptor beta chain is from a study of T cells in Graves' hyperthyroidism and ophthalmopathy (dated by TCRdb to the late 2010s). In the study overall: Peripheral blood was sampled at the time of initial diagnosis, prior to any treatment. Following sampling, methimazole starting at 30 mg daily was given to hyperthyroidism patients, and high-dose intravenous methylprednisolone was given to ophthalmopathy patients. To identify TCR V-J signatures that set the groups apart, the researchers used a discovery cohort of more than 95 patients, made up of 43 with Graves' ophthalmopathy and 55 to 65 with stable Graves' hyperthyroidism. The approximately 98 discovery patients were randomly divided into training and test sets at a 7:3 ratio. In roughly six Graves' hyperthyroidism patients, the study also compared T-cell repertoires from thyroid tissue with T-cell repertoires from blood. According to the paper, TCR Vbeta CDR3 sequencing was carried out on approximately 140 peripheral blood samples, which came from more than 40 ophthalmopathy, around 75 hyperthyroidism and roughly 17 progressor patients. Whether ophthalmopathy could be predicted prospectively was tested in an independent validation cohort made up of under 20 hyperthyroidism patients plus 17 patients who later progressed to ophthalmopathy.

The TCR beta CDR3 regions were amplified from RNA transcripts. The first round of RT-PCR for the TCR CDR3 was performed with the HTBI primer set and the Qiagen OneStep RT-PCR kit. Libraries were constructed in a second round of multiplex PCR, after which size selection and purification were carried out. The libraries were sequenced on an Illumina HiSeq2000 using paired-end 100 bp reads. The paper's processing steps were these. SOAPnuke was used to process the raw data, with reads discarded if the reads contained adapters or uncalled bases, had a mean Phred below 15, or lacked an exact constant-primer or identifier match. COPE v1.2.5 was used to merge the high-quality paired reads, and each unique nucleotide sequence was defined as a clonotype. Clonotypes were aligned to IMGT TRBV, TRBD and TRBJ reference segments using MiTCR v1.1. The analysis was restricted to V-J combinations with a frequency above 0.0001, which together covered just over 98% of the repertoires. The TCS score was defined as F50 (clonal expansion) divided by E x V (chaos), with BLOSUM62-based TCRdist calculated between CDR3 peptides within each V-J. Welch's t-statistics and random forest reduced 514 V-J features to roughly 13, which were used in a naive Bayes classifier (R e1071). TCRdb reanalyzed the raw reads on its own, using fastp at Q25 for trimming and MiXCR for clone calling, and kept in-frame beta chains. Here each entry gathers all rows of one CDR3 protein and keeps the most common genes and DNA. TCRdb, not the authors, supplied the V and J calls. Present in this sample are some 600,000 distinct CDR3 sequences, about 14% of which were seen just once. 5.8% of the sample comes from the top ten.

Study-wide findings and limitations: Ophthalmopathy was separated from stable hyperthyroidism by a 13 V-J signature model, with just over 85% sensitivity and approximately 84% specificity obtained in cross-validation and 80%/75% obtained in testing. During validation, the model predicted progression to ophthalmopathy a median of roughly six months ahead of onset, with 70.59% sensitivity and roughly 75% specificity. Most expanded thyroid clonotypes (frequency above 0.001) were also detected in blood, suggesting blood repertoires may reflect thyroid immune responses. No statistical method was used to set the sample size in advance, and investigators knew the group allocation.

Trimming costs V 6 bases and J 1 base, and their ends lie 10 bases apart. CDR1 MNHEY and CDR2 SMNVEV were looked up in the germline V gene (reference sequence). The CDR3, from cysteine to phenylalanine, totals 15 residues. Only CDR3 DNA remains: 45 bases, in frame from the first base. Hyperthyroidism patients were aged 18 to 65 years and newly diagnosed, with disease duration of less than 2 months. Patients with uncontrolled infections, other autoimmune diseases, pregnancy or lactation were excluded. Clinical symptoms, serum thyroxine and TRAb, thyroid ultrasound, and orbital computed tomography formed the basis for the diagnoses. For progressor patients, blood was drawn at the first diagnosis of hyperthyroidism, before any ophthalmopathy symptoms had appeared. Ficoll-Paque density gradient centrifugation was used to isolate PBMCs from approximately 11 ml of fresh peripheral blood. Progressor patients were first diagnosed with Graves' hyperthyroidism and then developed ophthalmopathy during follow-up. Trizol reagent was used to extract total RNA, and RNA quality was then checked on an Agilent 2100 Bioanalyzer.

This clonotype has a count of ten or more. The antigen it binds to is not known. Base-call qualities are not available, and no considerably larger clone is one nucleotide away. The chain links TRBV27 with TRBJ1-6, with a tentative D gene TRBD1 over 6 matching bases. The sample taken for sequencing was blood. This receptor was taken from a woman in her thirties with Graves' hyperthyroidism that later progressed to Graves' ophthalmopathy. CDR3 protein: CASRSQGSYNSPLHF. The DNA sequence is as follows: TGTGCCAGCAGATCGCAGGGGTCCTATAATTCACCCCTCCACTTT.